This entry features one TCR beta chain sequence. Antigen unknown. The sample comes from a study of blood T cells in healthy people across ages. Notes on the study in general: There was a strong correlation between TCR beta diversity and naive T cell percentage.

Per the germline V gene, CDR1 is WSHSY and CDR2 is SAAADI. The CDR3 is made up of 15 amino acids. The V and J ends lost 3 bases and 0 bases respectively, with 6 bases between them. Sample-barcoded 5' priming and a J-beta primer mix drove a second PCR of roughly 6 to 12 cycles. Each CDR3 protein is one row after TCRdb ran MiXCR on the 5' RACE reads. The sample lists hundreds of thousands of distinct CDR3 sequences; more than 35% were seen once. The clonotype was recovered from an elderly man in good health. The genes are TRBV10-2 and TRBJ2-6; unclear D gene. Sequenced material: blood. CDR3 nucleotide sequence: TGCGCCAGCAGTGAATACGCCTCTGGGGCCAACGTCCTGACTTTC. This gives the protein CASSEYASGANVLTF.